The rows below give T cell receptor beta chains drawn from one sample of a study of cytomegalovirus exposure and HLA in healthy donors. Clones were read by immunoSEQ multiplex PCR, and TCRdb kept only the in-frame ones, dropping some. The table has approximately 120,000 clones, about 70% seen once. Sequenced input: PBMCs. The source of these receptors is an older woman in good health and CMV-seropositive. The conserved cysteine and the conserved F or W are not part of the CDR3 here. Fields, in order: V gene, J gene, CDR3 protein.

v_call: TRBV5-1
j_call: -
cdr3_aa: ASSLVASGSYEQY

v_call: TRBV6-1
j_call: TRBJ2-7
cdr3_aa: ASSEQDFSYEQY

v_call: TRBV4-1
j_call: TRBJ2-2
cdr3_aa: ASSQDAGSPGELF

v_call: TRBV19
j_call: TRBJ1-2
cdr3_aa: ASSIPGKGYGYT

v_call: TRBV11-2
j_call: TRBJ2-7
cdr3_aa: ASSLGTGRFYEQY

v_call: TRBV18
j_call: TRBJ1-5
cdr3_aa: ASSPVALDYSNQPQH

v_call: TRBV2
j_call: TRBJ2-1
cdr3_aa: ASRREYTSYNEQF

v_call: TRBV4-1
j_call: TRBJ1-1
cdr3_aa: ASSQRQATIGGEAF

v_call: TRBV28
j_call: TRBJ1-2
cdr3_aa: ASSPYYYGYT

v_call: TRBV29-1
j_call: TRBJ1-2
cdr3_aa: SVDTAAAT

v_call: TRBV5-1
j_call: TRBJ1-3
cdr3_aa: ASSLVESRGNTIY

v_call: TRBV7-8
j_call: TRBJ2-3
cdr3_aa: ASSPSYSSGVSTDTQY

v_call: TRBV7-6
j_call: TRBJ1-5
cdr3_aa: ASSFNRVGNQPQH

v_call: TRBV10-3
j_call: TRBJ2-7
cdr3_aa: AISESWDSQDEQY

v_call: TRBV30
j_call: TRBJ2-3
cdr3_aa: AWSVRGTQY

v_call: TRBV18
j_call: TRBJ2-7
cdr3_aa: ASSITGTGMTYEQY

v_call: TRBV4-3
j_call: TRBJ1-2
cdr3_aa: ASSQERTQGTNYGYT

v_call: TRBV7-6
j_call: TRBJ2-7
cdr3_aa: ASSLVPLLAGLNTGYEQY

v_call: TRBV5-4
j_call: TRBJ2-2
cdr3_aa: ASSQGQGAGELF

v_call: TRBV7-3
j_call: TRBJ2-2
cdr3_aa: ASSSGTGMGGELF

v_call: TRBV2
j_call: TRBJ1-4
cdr3_aa: ASRLQGVNEKLF

v_call: TRBV4-2
j_call: TRBJ2-3
cdr3_aa: ASSQDGQGLAATDTQY